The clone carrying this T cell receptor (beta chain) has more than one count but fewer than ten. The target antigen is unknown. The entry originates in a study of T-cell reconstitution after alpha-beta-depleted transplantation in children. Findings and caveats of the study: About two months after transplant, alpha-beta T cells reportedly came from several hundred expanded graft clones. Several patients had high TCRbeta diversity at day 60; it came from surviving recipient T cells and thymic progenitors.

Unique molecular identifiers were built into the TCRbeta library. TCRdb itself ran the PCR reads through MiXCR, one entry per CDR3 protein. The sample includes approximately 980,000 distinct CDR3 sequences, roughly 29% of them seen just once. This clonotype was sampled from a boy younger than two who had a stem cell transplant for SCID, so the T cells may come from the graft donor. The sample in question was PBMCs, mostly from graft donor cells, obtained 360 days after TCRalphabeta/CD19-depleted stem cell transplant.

The CDR3: CASSSRPSGGTDTQYF. The CDR3 nucleotides read TGTGCCAGCAGTTCGCGTCCTAGCGGGGGCACAGATACGCAGTATTTT. The chain combines TRBV27 with TRBJ2-3, with 9 nucleotides matching TRBD2. Germline CDR1 MNHEY, CDR2 SMNVEV (reference sequence). V lost 4 bases to trimming and J lost 1 base; unmatched junction nucleotides: 6. CDR3 length equals 16 residues.